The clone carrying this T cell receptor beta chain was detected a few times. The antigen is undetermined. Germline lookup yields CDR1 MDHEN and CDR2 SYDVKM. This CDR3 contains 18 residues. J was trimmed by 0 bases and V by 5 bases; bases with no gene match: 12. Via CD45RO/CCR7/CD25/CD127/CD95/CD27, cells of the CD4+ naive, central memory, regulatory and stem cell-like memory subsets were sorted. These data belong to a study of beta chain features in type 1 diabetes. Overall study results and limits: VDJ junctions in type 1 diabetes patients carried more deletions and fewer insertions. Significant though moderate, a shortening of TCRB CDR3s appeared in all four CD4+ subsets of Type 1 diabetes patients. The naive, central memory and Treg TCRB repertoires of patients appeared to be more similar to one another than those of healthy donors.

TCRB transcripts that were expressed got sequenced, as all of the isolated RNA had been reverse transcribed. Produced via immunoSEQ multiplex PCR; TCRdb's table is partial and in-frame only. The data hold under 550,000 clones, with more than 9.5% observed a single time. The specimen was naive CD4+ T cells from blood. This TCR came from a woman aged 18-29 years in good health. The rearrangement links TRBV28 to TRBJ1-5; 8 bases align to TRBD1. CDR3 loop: CASSTESRGLHSNQPQHF. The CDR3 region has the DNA TGTGCCAGCAGTACAGAGTCCAGGGGGCTCCATAGCAATCAGCCCCAGCATTTT.